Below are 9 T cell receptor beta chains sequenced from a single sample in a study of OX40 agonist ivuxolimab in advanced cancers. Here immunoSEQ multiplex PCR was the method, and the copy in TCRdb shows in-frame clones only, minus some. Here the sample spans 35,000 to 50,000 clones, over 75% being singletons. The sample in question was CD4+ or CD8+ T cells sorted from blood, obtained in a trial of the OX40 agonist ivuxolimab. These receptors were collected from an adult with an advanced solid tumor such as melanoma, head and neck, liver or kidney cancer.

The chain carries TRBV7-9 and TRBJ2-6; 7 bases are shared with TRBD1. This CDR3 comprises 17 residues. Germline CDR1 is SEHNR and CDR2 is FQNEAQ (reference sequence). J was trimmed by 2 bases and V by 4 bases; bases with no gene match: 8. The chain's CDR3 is CASSSPTGQAGANVLTF. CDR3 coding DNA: TGTGCCAGCAGCTCTCCCACTGGACAGGCTGGGGCCAACGTCCTGACTTTC.

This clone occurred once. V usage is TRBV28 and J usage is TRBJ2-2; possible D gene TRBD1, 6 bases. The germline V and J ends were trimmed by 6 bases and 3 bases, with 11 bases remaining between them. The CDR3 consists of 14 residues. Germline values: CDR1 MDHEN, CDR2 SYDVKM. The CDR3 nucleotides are TGTGCCAGCAGCCACAGGGCCTACACCGGGGAGCTGTTTTTT. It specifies CASSHRAYTGELFF.

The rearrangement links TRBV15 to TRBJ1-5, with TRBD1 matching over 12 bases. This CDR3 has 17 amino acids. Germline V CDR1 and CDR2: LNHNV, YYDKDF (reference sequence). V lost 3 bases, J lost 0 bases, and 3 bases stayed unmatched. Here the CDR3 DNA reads TGTGCCACCAGCAGGGGACAGGGGGCGGCTAGCAATCAGCCCCAGCATTTT. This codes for CATSRGQGAASNQPQHF.

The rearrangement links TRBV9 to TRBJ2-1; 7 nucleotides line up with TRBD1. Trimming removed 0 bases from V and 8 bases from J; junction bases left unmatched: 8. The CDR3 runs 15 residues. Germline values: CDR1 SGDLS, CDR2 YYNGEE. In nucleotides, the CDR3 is TGTGCCAGCAGCGTAGTTGTAGGGGGCTCTGATGAGCAGTTCTTC. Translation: CASSVVVGGSDEQFF.

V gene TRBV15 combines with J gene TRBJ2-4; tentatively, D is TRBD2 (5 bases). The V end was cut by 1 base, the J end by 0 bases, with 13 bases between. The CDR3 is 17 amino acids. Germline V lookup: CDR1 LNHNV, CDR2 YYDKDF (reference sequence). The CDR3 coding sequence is TGTGCCACCAGCAGAGCGGACTTGTGGGTAGCCAAAAACATTCAGTACTTC. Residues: CATSRADLWVAKNIQYF.

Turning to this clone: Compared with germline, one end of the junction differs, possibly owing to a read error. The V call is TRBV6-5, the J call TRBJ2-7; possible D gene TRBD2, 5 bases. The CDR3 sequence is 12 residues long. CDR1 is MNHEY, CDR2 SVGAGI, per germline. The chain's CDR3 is CASSPLAALIGF. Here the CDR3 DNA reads TGTGCCAGCAGCCCCCTAGCAGCCCTAATAGGGTTC.

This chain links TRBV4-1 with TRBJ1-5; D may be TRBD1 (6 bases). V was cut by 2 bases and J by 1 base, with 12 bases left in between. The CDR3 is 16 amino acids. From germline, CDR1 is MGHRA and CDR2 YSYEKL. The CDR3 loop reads CASSQLLTGSNQPQHF. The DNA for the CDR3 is TGCGCCAGCAGCCAACTCTTAACAGGGAGCAATCAGCCCCAGCATTTT.

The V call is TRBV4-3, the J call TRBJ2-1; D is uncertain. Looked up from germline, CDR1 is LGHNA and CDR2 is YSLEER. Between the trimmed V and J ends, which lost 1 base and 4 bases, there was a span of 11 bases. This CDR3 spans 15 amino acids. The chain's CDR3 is CASSQGLVSYNEQFF. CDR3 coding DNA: TGCGCCAGCAGCCAAGGTTTAGTCTCTTACAATGAGCAGTTCTTC.

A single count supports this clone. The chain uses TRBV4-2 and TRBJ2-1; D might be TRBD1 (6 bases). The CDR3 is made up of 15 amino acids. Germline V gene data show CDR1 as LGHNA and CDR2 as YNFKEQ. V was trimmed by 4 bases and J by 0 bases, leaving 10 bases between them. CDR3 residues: CASSRDMSSYNEQFF. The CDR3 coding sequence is TGTGCCAGCAGCCGGGACATGTCCTCCTACAATGAGCAGTTCTTC.